The sample holds many counts of the clone carrying this T cell receptor beta chain. The sample originates from a study of patients with pleural tuberculosis. CDR1 and CDR2 from the germline V gene are DFQATT and SNEGSKA (reference sequence). This CDR3 contains 12 residues. The V end lost 3 bases, the J end lost 9 bases, and 11 bases lay between the germline ends. TCRdb re-analysed the reads in MiXCR, keeping a single row per CDR3 protein. Among around 50,000 distinct CDR3 sequences listed, 6% to 8% were seen once. This sequence originates from a human donor with pleural tuberculosis. The chain uses TRBV20-1 and TRBJ1-4; D not resolved. The CDR3 sequence is CSASRSLQKLFF. For the CDR3, the DNA is TGCAGTGCTAGCCGTTCCCTCCAAAAACTGTTTTTT.